The 21 T cell receptor beta chains below come from one sample, sequenced in a study of T cells in women clearing cervical HPV infection. The data were produced by immunoSEQ multiplex PCR, yet TCRdb's version contains in-frame clones alone and is incomplete. The sample spans tens of thousands of clones; the ten largest clones claim roughly a third. Input material: blood buffy coat. Source of these receptors: a woman between 18 and 70 years old with a cervical HPV16 infection that either progressed to CIN3+ or cleared (not recorded which).

With regard to this clone: The observed sequence ends 3 residues before the CDR3 terminus, with the missing tail filled in from the germline J gene. V gene TRBV5-5 combines with J gene TRBJ2-3; a possible D gene is TRBD2 (5 bases). The CDR3 spans 14 residues. From germline, CDR1 is SGHKS and CDR2 YYEKEE (reference sequence). V lost 1 base to trimming and J lost 3 bases, with 9 bases between them. CDR3 sequence: CASSLWSGTDTQYF. CDR3 DNA (partial): TGTGCCAGCAGCTTGTGGTCGGGGACAGATACG.

The covered CDR3 bases are TGTGCCAGCGCCGGCCCCAGGGGATACGGTGAA. Its protein is CASAGPRGYGE. The whole CDR3 protein reads CASAGPRGYGEAFF. The rearrangement links TRBV14 to TRBJ1-1, with D tentatively TRBD1 (6 bases). The missing CDR3 end, 3 residues past where the read stops, is filled in from the germline J gene. Germline V gene lookup returns CDR1 SGHDN and CDR2 FVKESK. The length of the CDR3 is 14 residues. With 8 bases removed from V and 7 bases from J, the gap between germline ends came to 20 bases.

As regards this clone: The CDR3 goes on 3 residues after the read ends, and that part is filled in from the germline J gene. The genes are TRBV6-1 and TRBJ1-2; TRBD1 aligns across 10 bases. CDR3 length equals 15 residues. Trimming cost V 4 bases and J 4 bases; bases outside gene matches: 6. Per germline, CDR1 MNHNS and CDR2 SASEGT. CDR3 DNA, as far as it was read: TGTGCCAGCAGTGCTAGACAGGGGGCTATCTATGGC. The encoded protein is CASSARQGAIYG. The full CDR3 sequence reads CASSARQGAIYGYTF.

Turning to this clone: Mismatch with germline at one junction end may stem from a read error. The read ends 3 residues early relative to the CDR3; the germline J gene fills the gap. V gene TRBV18 combines with J gene TRBJ2-3; 8 positions agree with TRBD2. Germline loops: CDR1 KGHSH, CDR2 LQKENI. This CDR3 spans 14 amino acids. The DNA read from the CDR3 is TGTGTCAGCTCACCAGCGGGAGCCCCAGATACG. Protein: CVSSPAGAPDT. The entire CDR3 protein reads CVSSPAGAPDTQYF.

On this clone itself: The read is 3 residues too short to cover the CDR3 end, so that end is filled in from the germline J gene. V gene TRBV19 combines with J gene TRBJ2-7, with 7 bases matching TRBD1. The CDR3 extends over 13 amino acids. The germline CDR1 and CDR2 sequences are LNHDA and SQIVND (reference sequence). V lost 5 bases and J lost 6; bases outside the gene matches: 7. CDR3 DNA (partial): TGTGCCAGTAGTTTCTACAGGGGCAGCGAG. Its protein is CASSFYRGSE. Given in full, the CDR3 is CASSFYRGSEQYF. Combining the CDR3 with reference TRBV19 and TRBJ2-7 gives the whole variable domain DGGITQSPKYLFRKEGQNVTLSCEQNLNHDAMYWYRQDPGQGLRLIYYSQIVNDFQKGDIAEGYSVSREKKESFPLTVTSAQKNPTAFYLCASSFYRGSEQYFGPGTRLTVT.

Note on this clone: The CDR3 end is not reached by the read, which stops 3 residues before it; the germline J gene fills it in. This chain joins TRBV5-4 and TRBJ2-5, with D possibly matching TRBD1 (6 bases). This CDR3 region has 13 residues. V was cut by 2 bases and J by 5 bases, with 10 bases left in between. Germline lookup yields CDR1 SGHNT and CDR2 YYREEE (reference sequence). The sequenced CDR3 bases are TGTGCCAGCAGCTTAGACAGGTGGGAGACC. This gives the protein CASSLDRWET. In full, the CDR3 reads CASSLDRWETQYF.

A word on this clone: The read stops 3 residues short of the end of the CDR3; the missing end is completed from the germline J gene. The chain uses TRBV6-8 and TRBJ2-7; TRBD2 matches 8 bases. The CDR3 runs to 15 residues. The V gene end was trimmed by 2 bases and the J gene end by 6 bases; junction bases not matched to a gene: 9. Germline V gives CDR1 MNHGY, CDR2 SAAAGT. CDR3 bases read: TGTGCCAGCAGTTACATCCCCAGGACTAGCTGCGAG. Translation gives CASSYIPRTSCE. In full, the CDR3 reads CASSYIPRTSCEQYF.

On this clone: The DNA ends 3 residues before the CDR3 does, and the rest of the CDR3 is filled in from the germline J gene. This chain connects TRBV5-1 to TRBJ2-4; TRBD1 matches at 8 bases. Germline V gene lookup returns CDR1 SGHRS and CDR2 YFSETQ. This CDR3 spans 15 amino acids. The CDR3 bases that were read are TGCGCCAGCAGCTTGGGTAGGACAGGGACCTATGGT. Protein product: CASSLGRTGTYG. The complete CDR3 sequence is CASSLGRTGTYGQYF.

About this clone: The read stops 3 residues short of the end of the CDR3; the missing end is completed from the germline J gene. V and J are TRBV7-9 and TRBJ1-1, with 7 bases fitting TRBD1. The V gene's germline CDR1 is SEHNR and CDR2 FQNEAQ (reference sequence). The CDR3 runs to 15 residues. V was pared by 5 bases and J by 5 bases, with 11 bases of the junction left unmatched. This chain's CDR3 is CASSRQGGAGTEAFF. The CDR3 DNA, read in part, is TGTGCCAGCAGCCGACAGGGAGGCGCTGGGACTGAA.

Details on this clone: Sequencing ends 3 residues short of the CDR3 end; the germline J gene provides the rest. V gene TRBV5-4 combines with J gene TRBJ2-3; D perhaps matches TRBD2 (6 bases). The CDR3 totals 16 residues. V gave up 4 bases and J gave up 1 base, with 16 bases separating them. The V gene's germline CDR1 is SGHNT and CDR2 YYREEE (reference sequence). The CDR3 is CASSDQGVAGTDTQYF. The sequenced CDR3 bases are TGTGCCAGCAGCGATCAAGGGGTAGCGGGCACAGATACG.

Comment on this clone: The read terminates 3 residues ahead of where the CDR3 ends, so the germline J gene completes it. The chain carries TRBV18 and TRBJ2-2, with a tentative D call TRBD1 (5 bases). Germline lookup yields CDR1 KGHSH and CDR2 LQKENI. The CDR3 has 15 residues. The V gene lost 3 bases and the J gene lost 10 bases, with 18 bases spanning the gap. Incomplete CDR3 DNA: TGTGCCAGCTCACCCCGGGCAGGGATGTTCGAGGAG. Amino acid sequence: CASSPRAGMFEE. The full CDR3 sequence reads CASSPRAGMFEELFF. Based on the CDR3 plus reference TRBV18 and TRBJ2-2, the full variable domain is NAGVMQNPRHLVRRRGQEARLRCSPMKGHSHVYWYRQLPEEGLKFMVYLQKENIIDESGMPKERFSAEFPKEGPSILRIQQVVRGDSAAYFCASSPRAGMFEELFFGEGSRLTVL.

Regarding this clone: With the read ending 3 residues before the CDR3 end, the germline J gene is used to fill in that end. The chain carries TRBV23-1 and TRBJ1-2, with D possibly TRBD1 on 6 matching bases. TRBV23-1 is annotated as an ORF whose role is uncertain. The CDR3 extends over 11 amino acids. Between the trimmed V and J ends, which lost 11 bases and 3 bases, there was a span of 10 bases. The CDR3 protein is CAEDRHYGYTF. CDR3 DNA, as far as it was read: TGCGCCGAAGACAGGCACTATGGC.

As concerns this clone: The read is 3 residues too short to cover the CDR3 end, so that end is filled in from the germline J gene. This chain joins TRBV11-2 and TRBJ1-3, with D perhaps matching TRBD1 (6 bases). The CDR3 extends over 14 amino acids. Germline CDR1 SGHAT, CDR2 FQNNGV. V lost 5 bases and J lost 4, with 12 bases in between. CDR3: CASSHTGNGNTIYF. CDR3 DNA, as far as it was read: TGTGCCAGCAGCCATACAGGGAACGGAAACACC. Complete variable domain (other parts from reference TRBV11-2 and TRBJ1-3): EAGVAQSPRYKIIEKRQSVAFWCNPISGHATLYWYQQILGQGPKLLIQFQNNGVVDDSQLPKDRFSAERLKGVDSTLKIQPAKLEDSAVYLCASSHTGNGNTIYFGEGSWLTVV.

About this clone: The read stops 3 residues short of the end of the CDR3; the missing end is completed from the germline J gene. This chain joins TRBV6-1 and TRBJ2-1, with D tentatively TRBD2 (5 bases). In germline, CDR1 is MNHNS, CDR2 SASEGT. V was cut by 1 base and J by 5 bases, with 12 bases left in between. The CDR3 contains 15 residues. Partial CDR3 DNA: TGTGCCAGCAGTGAAGACGTAGCGAGCAACAATGAG. It codes for CASSEDVASNNE. The whole CDR3 sequence reads CASSEDVASNNEQFF.

As for this clone: Read coverage stops 3 residues before the CDR3 terminus; the germline J gene supplies the remainder. V is TRBV18 and J is TRBJ1-1, with TRBD1 identical over 7 bases. The CDR3 runs 14 residues. CDR1 is KGHSH and CDR2 is LQKENI in the germline V gene. V lost 3 bases, J lost 5 bases, and 6 bases stayed unmatched. The covered CDR3 bases are TGTGCCAGCTCACCGGAAGGGGGCCGGACTGAA. Translated: CASSPEGGRTE. The whole CDR3 sequence reads CASSPEGGRTEAFF.

On this clone: The CDR3 end is not reached by the read, which stops 3 residues before it; the germline J gene fills it in. The rearrangement uses TRBV28 and TRBJ2-3; 10 nucleotides line up with TRBD2. The V gene's germline CDR1 is MDHEN and CDR2 SYDVKM. The CDR3 totals 16 residues. V gave up 3 bases and J gave up 2 bases; unmatched junction bases: 5. The sequenced CDR3 bases are TGTGCCAGCAGTTTTTTTAGCGGGGGGCCCACAGATACG. Translation gives CASSFFSGGPTDT. The whole CDR3 sequence is CASSFFSGGPTDTQYF.

Regarding this clone: Read sequence stops 3 residues before the CDR3 end, and the germline J gene provides the missing end. This sequence joins TRBV18 and TRBJ2-7; maybe TRBD2 (6 bases). V was cut by 2 bases and J by 2 bases, with 16 bases left in between. CDR3 length: 16 amino acids. Germline-derived CDR1 and CDR2 are KGHSH and LQKENI. The sequenced part of the CDR3 DNA is TGTGCCAGCTCACCAACTGGATTAGCGGATACCTACGAG. This gives the protein CASSPTGLADTYE. The entire CDR3 protein reads CASSPTGLADTYEQYF.

The CDR3 here is CSASEAAKNIQYF. The DNA read from the CDR3 is TGCAGTGCTAGTGAAGCAGCCAAAAACATT. The chain joins TRBV20-1 to TRBJ2-4; no firm D call. The read ends 3 residues early relative to the CDR3; the germline J gene fills the gap. The CDR3 sequence is 13 residues long. The V gene lost 3 bases and the J gene lost 0 bases, with 6 bases spanning the gap. The germline CDR1 and CDR2 sequences are DFQATT and SNEGSKA (reference sequence).

Regarding this clone: The missing CDR3 end, 3 residues past where the read stops, is filled in from the germline J gene. The chain uses TRBV7-9 and TRBJ2-7; the match to TRBD1 covers 9 bases. Germline V gene data show CDR1 as SEHNR and CDR2 as FQNEAQ (reference sequence). The junction had 7 bases not matched to a gene; V was cut back by 4 bases and J by 3 bases. The CDR3 is 15 amino acids. The CDR3 region is CASSSPGTGIYEQYF. CDR3 DNA (partial): TGTGCCAGCAGCTCACCCGGGACAGGGATCTACGAG.

As for this clone: The CDR3 goes on 3 residues after the read ends, and that part is filled in from the germline J gene. V usage is TRBV10-3 and J usage is TRBJ2-2; D may be TRBD2 (5 bases). CDR3 length: 16 amino acids. Germline CDR1 is ENHRY and CDR2 is SYGVKD. Trimming shortened V by 8 bases and J by 2 bases, and 18 bases separated the two germline ends. Incomplete CDR3 DNA: TGTGCCATCCCCACTAGTAGTGGGATAAACACCGGGGAG. Translation: CAIPTSSGINTGE. The complete CDR3 protein is CAIPTSSGINTGELFF.

With regard to this clone: The read finishes 3 residues shy of the CDR3 end, and the germline J gene is used to complete it. The chain combines TRBV30 with TRBJ1-1; TRBD1 matches at 8 bases. This CDR3 is 13 amino acids long. V shed 2 bases and J 7 bases; nucleotides not matched to a gene: 6. The germline V gene has CDR1 GTSNPN and CDR2 SVGIG (reference sequence). The chain's CDR3 is CAWSTGQGFEAFF. The CDR3 DNA, read in part, is TGTGCCTGGAGTACCGGACAGGGATTTGAA.